This TCR beta chain was obtained from a study of T cells in Graves' hyperthyroidism and ophthalmopathy. Regions amplified from RNA transcripts were the TCR beta CDR3 regions. HTBI primers drove first-round RT-PCR of the TCR CDR3. TCRdb re-derived calls from the multiplex PCR reads in MiXCR, one entry per CDR3 protein. The repertoire has under 350,000 distinct CDR3 sequences, 15% to 20% of them found once; the top ten carry 49%. The CDR3 covers 14 residues. Germline CDR1 is DFQATT and CDR2 is SNEGSKA (reference sequence). Study-wide findings and caveats: Before onset, ophthalmopathy was predicted by the model a median about six months earlier. In the blood, most expanded thyroid clonotypes above 0.001 appeared as well.

In this sample, this clonotype turned up a few times. The antigen is undetermined. The junction shows a germline mismatch at one end, possibly a read error. Sequenced material: blood. The sequence was obtained from a woman between 45 and 60 years old with Graves' hyperthyroidism. The chain couples TRBV20-1 to TRBJ2-7; 8 nucleotides match TRBD1. This CDR3 is CSAGEGQATYEQYF. Here the CDR3 DNA reads TGCAGTGCTGGAGAGGGACAGGCGACCTACGAGCAGTACTTC.